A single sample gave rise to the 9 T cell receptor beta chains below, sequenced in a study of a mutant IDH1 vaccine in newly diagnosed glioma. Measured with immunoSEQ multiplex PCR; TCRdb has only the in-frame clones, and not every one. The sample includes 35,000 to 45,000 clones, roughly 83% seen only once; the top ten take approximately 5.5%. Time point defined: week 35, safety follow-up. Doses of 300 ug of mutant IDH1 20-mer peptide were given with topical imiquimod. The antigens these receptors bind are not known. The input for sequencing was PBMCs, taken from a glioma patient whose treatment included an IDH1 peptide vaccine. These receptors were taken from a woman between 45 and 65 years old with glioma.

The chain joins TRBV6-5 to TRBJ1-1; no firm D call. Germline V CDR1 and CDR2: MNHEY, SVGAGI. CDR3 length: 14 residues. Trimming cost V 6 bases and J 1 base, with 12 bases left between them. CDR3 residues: CASSQLGENTEAFF. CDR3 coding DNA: TGTGCCAGCAGCCAACTAGGTGAGAACACTGAAGCTTTCTTT.

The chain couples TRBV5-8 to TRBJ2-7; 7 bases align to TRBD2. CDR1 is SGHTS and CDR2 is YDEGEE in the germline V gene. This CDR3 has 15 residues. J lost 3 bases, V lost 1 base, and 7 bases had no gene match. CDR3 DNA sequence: TGTGCCAGCAGCTTGCCCGGGACTATCCTCTACGAGCAGTACTTC. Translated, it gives CASSLPGTILYEQYF.

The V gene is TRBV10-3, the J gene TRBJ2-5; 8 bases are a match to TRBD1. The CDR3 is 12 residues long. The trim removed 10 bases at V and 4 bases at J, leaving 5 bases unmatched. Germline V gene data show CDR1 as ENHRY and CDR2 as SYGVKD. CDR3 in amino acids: CATGQGGETQYF. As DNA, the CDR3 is TGTGCCACCGGACAGGGAGGAGAGACCCAGTACTTC.

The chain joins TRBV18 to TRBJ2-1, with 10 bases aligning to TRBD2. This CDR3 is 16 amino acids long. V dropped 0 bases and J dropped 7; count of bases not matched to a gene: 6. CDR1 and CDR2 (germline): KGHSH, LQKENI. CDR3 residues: CASSPPVAGGLNEQFF. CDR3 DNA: TGTGCCAGCTCACCACCTGTAGCGGGGGGATTGAATGAGCAGTTCTTC.

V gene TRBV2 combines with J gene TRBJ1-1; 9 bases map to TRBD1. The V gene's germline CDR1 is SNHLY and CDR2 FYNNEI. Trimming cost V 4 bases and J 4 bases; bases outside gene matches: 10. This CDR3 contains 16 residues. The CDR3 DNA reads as TGTGCCAGCAGTGGGGACAGGGCGAGGGCGGGCACTGAAGCTTTCTTT. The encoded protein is CASSGDRARAGTEAFF.

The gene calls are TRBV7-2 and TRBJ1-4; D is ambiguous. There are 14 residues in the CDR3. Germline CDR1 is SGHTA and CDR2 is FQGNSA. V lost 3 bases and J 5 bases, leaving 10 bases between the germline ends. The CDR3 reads CASSFLGGNEKLFF. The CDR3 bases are TGTGCCAGCAGCTTCCTCGGCGGGAATGAAAAACTGTTTTTT.

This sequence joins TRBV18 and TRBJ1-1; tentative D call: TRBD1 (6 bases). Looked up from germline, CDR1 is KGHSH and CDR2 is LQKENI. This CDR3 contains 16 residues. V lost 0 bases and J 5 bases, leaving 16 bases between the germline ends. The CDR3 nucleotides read TGTGCCAGCTCACCACCTGATACTGCAGGGGATACTGAAGCTTTCTTT. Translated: CASSPPDTAGDTEAFF.

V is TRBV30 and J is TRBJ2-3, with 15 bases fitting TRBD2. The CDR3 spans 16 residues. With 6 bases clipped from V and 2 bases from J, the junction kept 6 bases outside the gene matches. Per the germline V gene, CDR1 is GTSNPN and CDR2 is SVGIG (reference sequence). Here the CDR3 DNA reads TGTGCCTGTACGGGACTAGCGGGGGGACCCACAGATACGCAGTATTTT. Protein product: CACTGLAGGPTDTQYF. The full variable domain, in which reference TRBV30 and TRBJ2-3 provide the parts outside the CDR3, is SQTIHQWPATLVQPVGSPLSLECTVEGTSNPNLYWYRQAAGRGLQLLFYSVGIGQISSEVPQNLSASRPQDRQFILSSKKLLLSDSGFYLCACTGLAGGPTDTQYFGPGTRLTVL.

CDR3 in amino acids: CAWSVGLAGAGGETQYF. The CDR3 nucleotides read TGTGCCTGGAGTGTTGGACTAGCGGGGGCCGGGGGGGAGACCCAGTACTTC. The rearrangement links TRBV30 to TRBJ2-5; 13 bases align to TRBD2. The length of the CDR3 is 17 residues. The germline gives CDR1 GTSNPN, CDR2 SVGIG (reference sequence). Trimming cost V 0 bases and J 5 bases; bases outside gene matches: 9. The full variable domain, with the rest looked up from reference TRBV30 and TRBJ2-5, is SQTIHQWPATLVQPVGSPLSLECTVEGTSNPNLYWYRQAAGRGLQLLFYSVGIGQISSEVPQNLSASRPQDRQFILSSKKLLLSDSGFYLCAWSVGLAGAGGETQYFGPGTRLLVL.